The clone carrying this T cell receptor beta chain showed up many times. The antigen is undetermined. To make TCR beta libraries, researchers used iRepertoire HTBI primers and Arm-PCR of CDR3 regions. TCRdb reprocessed the multiplex PCR reads with MiXCR, giving one entry per CDR3 protein. The table has 650,000 to 850,000 distinct CDR3 sequences, 25% to 35% seen once. The sample comes from a study of regulatory T cells in long-lasting Graves disease. The study's findings and limits: Whereas new patients shared 966 public clonotypes, persistent patients shared more, at under 3,500.

The time point was: persistent/refractory GD, antithyroid drugs over 5 years with positive TRAb. Researchers made the TCR library from RNA that was extracted from PBMCs. Graves' disease was diagnosed by American Thyroid Association guidelines. The V end lost 8 bases, the J end lost 0 bases, and 10 bases lay between the germline ends. This CDR3 has 13 amino acids. This clonotype was obtained from a female donor with Graves disease. The source material was peripheral blood mononuclear cells (PBMCs), sampled when the disease was refractory, from a patient treated with antithyroid drugs. The chain recombines TRBV12-3 or TRBV12-4 with TRBJ1-2; D might be TRBD1 (5 bases). The CDR3 sequence is CASGDGPNYGYTF. The DNA of the CDR3 is TGTGCCAGCGGGGACGGACCTAACTATGGCTACACCTTC.